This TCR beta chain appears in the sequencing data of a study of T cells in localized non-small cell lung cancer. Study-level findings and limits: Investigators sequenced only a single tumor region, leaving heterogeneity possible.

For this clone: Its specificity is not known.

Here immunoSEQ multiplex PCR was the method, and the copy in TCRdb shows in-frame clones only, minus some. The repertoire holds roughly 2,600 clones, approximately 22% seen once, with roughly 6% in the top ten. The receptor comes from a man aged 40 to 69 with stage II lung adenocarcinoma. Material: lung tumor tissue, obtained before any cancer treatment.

The DNA for the CDR3 is TGTGCCACCAGCAGAGAGGTTGGGGTCATCGGCGGGGAGCTGTTTTTT. Translated, it gives CATSREVGVIGGELFF. V and J are TRBV15 and TRBJ2-2; D is undetermined. The CDR3 is made up of 16 amino acids. Looked up from germline, CDR1 is LNHNV and CDR2 is YYDKDF (reference sequence). V shed 0 bases and J shed 7 bases, with 15 bases lying between them.